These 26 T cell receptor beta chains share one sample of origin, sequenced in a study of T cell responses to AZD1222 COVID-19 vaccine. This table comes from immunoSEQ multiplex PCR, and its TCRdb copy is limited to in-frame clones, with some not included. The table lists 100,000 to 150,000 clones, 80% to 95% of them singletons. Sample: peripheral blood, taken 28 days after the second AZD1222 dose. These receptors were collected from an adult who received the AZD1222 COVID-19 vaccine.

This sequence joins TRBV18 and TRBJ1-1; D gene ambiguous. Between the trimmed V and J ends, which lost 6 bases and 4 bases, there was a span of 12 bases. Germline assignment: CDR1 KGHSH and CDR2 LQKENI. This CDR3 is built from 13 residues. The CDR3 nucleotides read TGTGCCAGCTCCCCGGGATTGGGCACTGAAGCTTTCTTT. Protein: CASSPGLGTEAFF.

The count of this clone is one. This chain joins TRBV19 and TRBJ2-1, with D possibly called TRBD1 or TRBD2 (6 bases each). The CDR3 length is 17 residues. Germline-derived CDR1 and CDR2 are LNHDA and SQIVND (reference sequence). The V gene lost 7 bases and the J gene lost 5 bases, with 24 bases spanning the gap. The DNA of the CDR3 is TGTGCCAGTACCTCGGGATGGGGGGCTGGATATGACAATGAGCAGTTCTTC. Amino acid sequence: CASTSGWGAGYDNEQFF.

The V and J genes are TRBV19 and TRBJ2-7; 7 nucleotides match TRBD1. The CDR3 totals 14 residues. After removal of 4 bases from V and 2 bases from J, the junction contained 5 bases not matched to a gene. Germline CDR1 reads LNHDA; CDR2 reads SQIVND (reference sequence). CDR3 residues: CASSNRQGPYEQYF. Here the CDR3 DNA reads TGTGCCAGTAGTAACCGACAGGGCCCCTACGAGCAGTACTTC.

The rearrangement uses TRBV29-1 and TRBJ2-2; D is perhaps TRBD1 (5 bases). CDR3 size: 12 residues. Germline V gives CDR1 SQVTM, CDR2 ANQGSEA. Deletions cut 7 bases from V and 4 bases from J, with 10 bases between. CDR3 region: CSAGHGTGELFF. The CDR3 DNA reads TGCAGCGCAGGACATGGCACCGGGGAGCTGTTTTTT.

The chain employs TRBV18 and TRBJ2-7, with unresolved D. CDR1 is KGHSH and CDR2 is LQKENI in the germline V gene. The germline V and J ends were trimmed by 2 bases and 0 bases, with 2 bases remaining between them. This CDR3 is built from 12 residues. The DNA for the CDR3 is TGTGCCAGCTCACCAACCTCCTACGAGCAGTACTTC. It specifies CASSPTSYEQYF.

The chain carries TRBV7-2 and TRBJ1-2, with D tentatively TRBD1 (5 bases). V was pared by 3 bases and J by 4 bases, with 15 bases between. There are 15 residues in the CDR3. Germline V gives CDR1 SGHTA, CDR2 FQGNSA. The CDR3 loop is CASSLSDEGPYGYTF. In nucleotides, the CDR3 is TGTGCCAGCAGCTTGAGCGACGAGGGACCCTATGGCTACACCTTC.

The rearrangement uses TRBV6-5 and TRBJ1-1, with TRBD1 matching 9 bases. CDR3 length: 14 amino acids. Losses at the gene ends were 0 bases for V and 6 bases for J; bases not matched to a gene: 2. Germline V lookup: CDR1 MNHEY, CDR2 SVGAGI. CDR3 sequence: CASSYSGQGSEAFF. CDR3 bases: TGTGCCAGCAGTTACTCGGGACAGGGATCTGAAGCTTTCTTT.

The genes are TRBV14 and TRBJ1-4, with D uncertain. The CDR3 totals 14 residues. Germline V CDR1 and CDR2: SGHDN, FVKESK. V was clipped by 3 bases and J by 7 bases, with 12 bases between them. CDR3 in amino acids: CASSHYGQSEKLFF. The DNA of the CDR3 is TGTGCCAGCAGCCACTATGGGCAAAGTGAAAAACTGTTTTTT.

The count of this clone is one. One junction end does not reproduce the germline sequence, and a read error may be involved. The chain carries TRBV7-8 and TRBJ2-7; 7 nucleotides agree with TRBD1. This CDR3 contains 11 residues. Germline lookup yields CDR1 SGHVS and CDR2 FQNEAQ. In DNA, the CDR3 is TGTGCCAGCAGCTCCGACAGGGTACATGACTTC. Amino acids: CASSSDRVHDF.

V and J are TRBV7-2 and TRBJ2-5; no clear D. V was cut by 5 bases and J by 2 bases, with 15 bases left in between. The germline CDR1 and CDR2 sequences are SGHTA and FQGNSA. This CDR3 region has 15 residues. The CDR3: CASSLIIGVQETQYF. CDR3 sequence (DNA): TGTGCCAGCAGCCTCATTATTGGGGTGCAAGAGACCCAGTACTTC.

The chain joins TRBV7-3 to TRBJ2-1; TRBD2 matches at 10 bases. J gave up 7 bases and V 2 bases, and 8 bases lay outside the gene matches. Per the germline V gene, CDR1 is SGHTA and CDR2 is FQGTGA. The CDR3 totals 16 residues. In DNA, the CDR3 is TGTGCCAGCAGCTTATCAAGCGGGAGGGCCGGGAATGAGCAGTTCTTC. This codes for CASSLSSGRAGNEQFF. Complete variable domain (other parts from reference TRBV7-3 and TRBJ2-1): GAGVSQTPSNKVTEKGKYVELRCDPISGHTALYWYRQSLGQGPEFLIYFQGTGAADDSGLPNDRFFAVRPEGSVSTLKIQRTERGDSAVYLCASSLSSGRAGNEQFFGPGTRLTVL.

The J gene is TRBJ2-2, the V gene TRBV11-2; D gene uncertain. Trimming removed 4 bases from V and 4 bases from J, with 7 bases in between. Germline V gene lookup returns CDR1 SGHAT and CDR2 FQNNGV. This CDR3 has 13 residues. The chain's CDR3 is CASSSGRTGELFF. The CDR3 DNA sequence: TGTGCCAGCAGCTCAGGACGCACCGGGGAGCTGTTTTTT.

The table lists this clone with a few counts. This chain's CDR3 is CASSLTANGAQAFF. The CDR3 region has the DNA TGTGCCAGCAGCTTAACGGCTAACGGTGCCCAAGCTTTCTTT. V and J are TRBV7-3 and TRBJ1-1, with D hard to call. The germline V gene has CDR1 SGHTA and CDR2 FQGTGA. Between the trimmed V and J ends, which lost 0 bases and 9 bases, there was a span of 14 bases. This CDR3 contains 14 residues.

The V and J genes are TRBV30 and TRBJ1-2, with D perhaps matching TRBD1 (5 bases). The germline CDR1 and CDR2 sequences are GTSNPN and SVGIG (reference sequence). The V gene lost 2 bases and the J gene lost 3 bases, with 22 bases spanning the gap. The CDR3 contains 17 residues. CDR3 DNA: TGTGCCTGGAGTTTCCCCTCCCCTAGGGGATTCGACTATGGCTACACCTTC. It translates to CAWSFPSPRGFDYGYTF. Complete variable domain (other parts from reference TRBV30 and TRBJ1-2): SQTIHQWPATLVQPVGSPLSLECTVEGTSNPNLYWYRQAAGRGLQLLFYSVGIGQISSEVPQNLSASRPQDRQFILSSKKLLLSDSGFYLCAWSFPSPRGFDYGYTFGSGTRLTVV.

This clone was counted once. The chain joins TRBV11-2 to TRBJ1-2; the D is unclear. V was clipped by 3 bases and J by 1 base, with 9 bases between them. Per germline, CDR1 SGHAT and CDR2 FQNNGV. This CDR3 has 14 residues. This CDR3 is CASSLTRFNYGYTF. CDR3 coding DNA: TGTGCCAGCAGCTTGACAAGGTTTAACTATGGCTACACCTTC.

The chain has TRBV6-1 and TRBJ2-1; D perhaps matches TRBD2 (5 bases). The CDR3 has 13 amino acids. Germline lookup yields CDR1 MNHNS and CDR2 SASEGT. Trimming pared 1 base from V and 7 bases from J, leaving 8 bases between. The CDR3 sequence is CASSEVLANEQFF. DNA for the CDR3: TGTGCCAGCAGTGAAGTTTTAGCGAATGAGCAGTTCTTC.

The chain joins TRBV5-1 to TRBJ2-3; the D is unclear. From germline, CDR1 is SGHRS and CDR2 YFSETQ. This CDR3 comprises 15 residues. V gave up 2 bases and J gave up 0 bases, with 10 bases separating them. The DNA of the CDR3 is TGCGCCAGCAGCTTTTCCGACCTTAGCACAGATACGCAGTATTTT. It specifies CASSFSDLSTDTQYF.

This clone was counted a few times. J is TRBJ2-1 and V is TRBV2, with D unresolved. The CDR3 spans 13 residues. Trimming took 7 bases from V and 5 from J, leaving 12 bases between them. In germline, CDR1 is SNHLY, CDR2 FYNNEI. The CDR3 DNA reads TGTGCCAGCAATTACTACCTCGACAATGAGCAGTTCTTC. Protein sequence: CASNYYLDNEQFF.

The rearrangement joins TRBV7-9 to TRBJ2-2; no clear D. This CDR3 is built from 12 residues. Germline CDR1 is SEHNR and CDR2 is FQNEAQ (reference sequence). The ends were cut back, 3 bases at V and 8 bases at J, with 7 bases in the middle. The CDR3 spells CASSFPRGELFF. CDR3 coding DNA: TGTGCCAGCAGCTTCCCGAGGGGGGAGCTGTTTTTT.

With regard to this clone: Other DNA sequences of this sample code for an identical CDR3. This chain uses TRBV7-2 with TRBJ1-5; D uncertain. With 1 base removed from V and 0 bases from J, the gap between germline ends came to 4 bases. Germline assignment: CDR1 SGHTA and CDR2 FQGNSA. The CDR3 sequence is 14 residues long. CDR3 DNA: TGTGCCAGCAGCTTAGTCGTTAGCAATCAGCCCCAGCATTTT. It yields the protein CASSLVVSNQPQHF.

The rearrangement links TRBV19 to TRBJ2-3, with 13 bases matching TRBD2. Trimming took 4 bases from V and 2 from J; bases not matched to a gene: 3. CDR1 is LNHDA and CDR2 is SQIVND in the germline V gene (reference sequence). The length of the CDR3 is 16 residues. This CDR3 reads CASSTGLAGDTDTQYF. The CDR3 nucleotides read TGTGCCAGTAGTACCGGACTAGCGGGGGACACAGATACGCAGTATTTT.

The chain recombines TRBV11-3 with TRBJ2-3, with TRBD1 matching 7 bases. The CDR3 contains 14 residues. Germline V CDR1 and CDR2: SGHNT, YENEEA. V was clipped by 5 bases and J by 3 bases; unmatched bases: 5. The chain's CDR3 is CASSRQGRTDTQYF. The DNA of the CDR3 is TGTGCCAGCAGCCGACAGGGCCGGACAGATACGCAGTATTTT.

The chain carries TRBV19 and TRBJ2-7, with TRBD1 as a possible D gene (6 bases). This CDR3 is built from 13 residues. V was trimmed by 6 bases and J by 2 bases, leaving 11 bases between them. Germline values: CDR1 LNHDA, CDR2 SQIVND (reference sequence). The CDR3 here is CASRKTGTYEQYF. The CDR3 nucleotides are TGTGCCAGTAGAAAGACAGGAACCTACGAGCAGTACTTC. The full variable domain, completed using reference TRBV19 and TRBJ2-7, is DGGITQSPKYLFRKEGQNVTLSCEQNLNHDAMYWYRQDPGQGLRLIYYSQIVNDFQKGDIAEGYSVSREKKESFPLTVTSAQKNPTAFYLCASRKTGTYEQYFGPGTRLTVT.

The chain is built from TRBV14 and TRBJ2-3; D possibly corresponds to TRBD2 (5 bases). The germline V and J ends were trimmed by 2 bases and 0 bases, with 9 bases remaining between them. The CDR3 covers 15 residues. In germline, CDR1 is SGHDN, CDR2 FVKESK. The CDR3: CASSQQLVSTDTQYF. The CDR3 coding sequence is TGTGCCAGCAGCCAACAACTAGTGAGCACAGATACGCAGTATTTT.

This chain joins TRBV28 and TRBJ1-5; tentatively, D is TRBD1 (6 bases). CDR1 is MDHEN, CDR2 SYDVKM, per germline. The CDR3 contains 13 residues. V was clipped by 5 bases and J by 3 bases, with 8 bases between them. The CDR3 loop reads CASSDRYNQPQHF. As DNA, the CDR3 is TGTGCCAGCAGTGACAGGTACAATCAGCCCCAGCATTTT.

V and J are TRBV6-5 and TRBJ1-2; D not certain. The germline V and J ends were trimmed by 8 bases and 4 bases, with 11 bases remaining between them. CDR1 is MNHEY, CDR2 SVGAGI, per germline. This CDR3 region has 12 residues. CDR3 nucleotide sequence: TGTGCCAGCTTGAGTCATCGCTATGGCTACACCTTC. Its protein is CASLSHRYGYTF.